This TCR beta chain appears in the sequencing data of a study of CD8+CD57+ T cells in acquired aplastic anemia. Across the whole study: Sorted CD4+ and CD8+ cells gave a mean 3.2 ug DNA, range about 0.19 to 27.4 ug. General study results and limits: Patients and controls were not found to differ significantly in CD8+ Simpson's diversity. Some 27 CD8+ CDR3 sequences were shared between patients and controls.

CDR3 length: 11 residues. Deletions cut 2 bases from V and 4 bases from J, with 5 bases between. CDR1 and CDR2 from the germline V gene are SQVTM and ANQGSEA. Genomic DNA constituted the template upon which TCR beta VDJ and CDR3 profiling was performed. From the reads, TCRdb called clonotypes with MiXCR, one entry per CDR3 protein. This sample has a few hundred thousand distinct CDR3 sequences; 34% occur once, and the top ten carry 0.95% to 1.2%. This clonotype has ten or more counts. The antigen is undetermined. The source is a human donor in good health, serving as a control. The V call is TRBV29-1, the J call TRBJ1-1; D not resolved. The specimen sequenced was sorted CD4+, CD8+, or CD8+CD57+ T cells (not recorded which) from PBMCs. CDR3 sequence: CSVEPGTEAFF. The CDR3 bases are TGCAGCGTTGAACCGGGCACTGAAGCTTTCTTT. The complete variable domain, with remaining parts taken from reference TRBV29-1 and TRBJ1-1, reads SAVISQKPSRDICQRGTSLTIQCQVDSQVTMMFWYRQQPGQSLTLIATANQGSEATYESGFVIDKFPISRPNLTFSTLTVSNMSPEDSSIYLCSVEPGTEAFFGQGTRLTVV.